One sample yielded the 4 T cell receptor beta chains listed below, sequenced in a study of cytomegalovirus exposure and HLA in healthy donors. The PCR employed 60 Vbeta primers together with 13 Jbeta primers. TCRdb keeps only in-frame clones here, not all; method: immunoSEQ multiplex PCR. This sample has approximately 140,000 clones, with roughly 79% found just once. Specimen: PBMCs. All receptors come from a woman aged 40 to 49 in good health and CMV-seronegative.

This clone was detected a few times. In the same sample, other DNA sequences code for this CDR3. The rearrangement joins TRBV19 to TRBJ2-5, with D unclear. Deletions cut 5 bases from V and 2 bases from J, with 3 bases between. Per the germline V gene, CDR1 is LNHDA and CDR2 is SQIVND (reference sequence). The length of the CDR3 is 11 residues. The CDR3: CASSLQETQYF. The CDR3 bases are TGTGCCAGTAGTCTTCAAGAGACCCAGTACTTC.

The chain is built from TRBV7-3 and TRBJ2-3, with no clear D. Germline V gene sequence: CDR1 SGHTA, CDR2 FQGTGA. The length of the CDR3 is 12 residues. V was cut by 3 bases and J by 3 bases, with 4 bases left in between. The CDR3 here is CASSFGTDTQYF. CDR3 coding DNA: TGTGCCAGCAGCTTCGGTACAGATACGCAGTATTTT.

The rearrangement uses TRBV10-3 and TRBJ1-2; 7 bases map to TRBD1. The CDR3 is 14 residues long. Germline V gene sequence: CDR1 ENHRY, CDR2 SYGVKD. Trimming took 4 bases from V and 6 from J; bases not matched to a gene: 8. DNA of the CDR3: TGTGCCATCAGTGGCCCCGGGACAGCCGATGGCTACACCTTC. As protein: CAISGPGTADGYTF.

The rearrangement links TRBV4-1 to TRBJ1-1; D is uncertain. Germline lookup yields CDR1 MGHRA and CDR2 YSYEKL. This CDR3 is 14 amino acids long. Trimming removed 0 bases from V and 0 bases from J, with 5 bases in between. CDR3 bases: TGCGCCAGCAGCCAAGAGCGAATGAACACTGAAGCTTTCTTT. Translation gives CASSQERMNTEAFF.